The source of this T cell receptor beta chain is a study of T cells in Graves' hyperthyroidism and ophthalmopathy. About the study: Specimen type is peripheral blood, collected at initial diagnosis prior to any treatment. General study findings and limits: With a median lead of about six months before onset, the model predicted ophthalmopathy. Most clonotypes expanded in thyroid above 0.001 were likewise present in blood.

In regard to this clonotype: Its antigen is not identified.

Patients showing uncontrolled infection, other autoimmune disease, pregnancy or lactation were ineligible. V lost 4 bases and J 7 bases, leaving 20 bases between the germline ends. The CDR3 has 16 residues. Amplified TCR beta CDR3 regions came from RNA transcripts. In the first-round RT-PCR of the TCR CDR3, the HTBI primer set was used. TCRdb recomputed calls from the multiplex PCR reads with MiXCR, one row per CDR3 protein. The sample contains a few hundred thousand distinct CDR3 sequences, 15% to 20% of which appear only once. The chain is built from TRBV12-3 or TRBV12-4 and TRBJ1-5; D unresolved. The sequence was collected from a woman between 40 and 50 years old with Graves' ophthalmopathy. Sequenced: blood. CDR3 region: CASSSTTEIWRQPQHF. CDR3 DNA: TGTGCCAGCAGTTCAACAACGGAGATTTGGCGGCAGCCCCAGCATTTT.